The 27 T cell receptor beta chains given below trace back to one sample, sequenced in a study of T cell changes during pregnancy in multiple sclerosis. The method was immunoSEQ multiplex PCR; TCRdb's version includes in-frame clones alone and lacks a portion of them. The data hold under 60,000 clones, with around 92% observed a single time. The sample was CD4+ T cells from peripheral blood mononuclear cells, taken after pregnancy. All receptors derive from a female donor with multiple sclerosis, enrolled in a pregnancy study.

The CDR3 is CASSQDTSGRSSGSEQFF. The CDR3, as DNA: TGTGCCAGCAGCCAAGATACGAGCGGGAGATCTTCTGGGTCTGAGCAGTTCTTC. The chain uses TRBV4-2 and TRBJ2-1; 8 positions agree with TRBD2. V shed 0 bases and J 9 bases; nucleotides not matched to a gene: 16. Germline V gene lookup returns CDR1 LGHNA and CDR2 YNFKEQ. The CDR3 covers 18 residues.

This clone was recorded many times. V usage is TRBV19 and J usage is TRBJ1-1; 8 positions match TRBD1. CDR1 is LNHDA and CDR2 is SQIVND in the germline V gene (reference sequence). The J segment lost 4 bases and the V segment lost 10 bases, leaving 14 bases of the junction unmatched. There are 15 residues in the CDR3. CDR3 sequence reads: CATEQGVGVGTEAFF. The DNA of the CDR3 is TGTGCCACCGAACAGGGGGTCGGGGTGGGCACTGAAGCTTTCTTT. Full variable domain (remainder filled in from reference TRBV19 and TRBJ1-1): DGGITQSPKYLFRKEGQNVTLSCEQNLNHDAMYWYRQDPGQGLRLIYYSQIVNDFQKGDIAEGYSVSREKKESFPLTVTSAQKNPTAFYLCATEQGVGVGTEAFFGQGTRLTVV.

This chain links TRBV29-1 with TRBJ2-1; no reliable D call. V lost 3 bases and J 0 bases, leaving 6 bases between the germline ends. The CDR3 is 13 residues long. Germline V gene lookup returns CDR1 SQVTM and CDR2 ANQGSEA. CDR3 in amino acids: CSVDASSYNEQFF. The DNA for the CDR3 is TGCAGCGTTGACGCGAGCTCCTACAATGAGCAGTTCTTC.

This clone was counted only a few times. This chain links TRBV19 with TRBJ1-5, with 10 positions matching TRBD1. The CDR3 totals 15 residues. The germline V gene encodes CDR1 LNHDA and CDR2 SQIVND (reference sequence). The trim removed 4 bases at V and 7 bases at J, leaving 7 bases unmatched. CDR3 protein: CASSRDRGPGQPQHF. For the CDR3, the DNA is TGTGCCAGTAGTAGGGACAGGGGCCCTGGACAGCCCCAGCATTTT. Complete variable domain (other parts from reference TRBV19 and TRBJ1-5): DGGITQSPKYLFRKEGQNVTLSCEQNLNHDAMYWYRQDPGQGLRLIYYSQIVNDFQKGDIAEGYSVSREKKESFPLTVTSAQKNPTAFYLCASSRDRGPGQPQHFGDGTRLSIL.

The chain has TRBV6-5 and TRBJ2-5; 12 positions match TRBD2. The CDR3 sequence is 14 residues long. Germline V gene sequence: CDR1 MNHEY, CDR2 SVGAGI. Unmatched junction bases numbered 1, after V lost 5 bases and J lost 3 bases. CDR3 protein: CASSRTSGEETQYF. CDR3 DNA: TGTGCCAGCAGTCGGACTAGCGGGGAAGAGACCCAGTACTTC.

The chain employs TRBV18 and TRBJ2-3; 9 bases align to TRBD1. The germline V gene encodes CDR1 KGHSH and CDR2 LQKENI. This CDR3 contains 14 residues. Trimming took 4 bases from V and 1 from J; bases not matched to a gene: 0. CDR3 sequence: CASSRDRGTDTQYF. The CDR3 region has the DNA TGTGCCAGCTCACGGGACAGGGGCACAGATACGCAGTATTTT. Full variable domain (outside the CDR3, taken from reference TRBV18 and TRBJ2-3): NAGVMQNPRHLVRRRGQEARLRCSPMKGHSHVYWYRQLPEEGLKFMVYLQKENIIDESGMPKERFSAEFPKEGPSILRIQQVVRGDSAAYFCASSRDRGTDTQYFGPGTRLTVL.

The gene calls are TRBV10-3 and TRBJ2-3, with D possibly TRBD2 on 6 matching bases. The CDR3 consists of 12 residues. Germline V gives CDR1 ENHRY, CDR2 SYGVKD. The V and J ends lost 7 bases and 4 bases respectively, with 9 bases between them. The CDR3 spells CAIKGDSDTQYF. The CDR3 DNA sequence: TGTGCCATCAAAGGGGACTCAGATACGCAGTATTTT.

CDR3 sequence: CASSTQDIPAGELFF. The CDR3 DNA sequence: TGTGCCAGCAGCACACAGGATATACCAGCCGGGGAGCTGTTTTTT. The V and J genes are TRBV14 and TRBJ2-2; possible D gene TRBD1, 5 bases. The CDR3 length is 15 residues. Trimming left V 5 bases short and J 6 bases short, with 16 bases between. The germline CDR1 and CDR2 sequences are SGHDN and FVKESK. The whole variable domain, remainder taken from reference TRBV14 and TRBJ2-2, is EAGVTQFPSHSVIEKGQTVTLRCDPISGHDNLYWYRRVMGKEIKFLLHFVKESKQDESGMPNNRFLAERTGGTYSTLKVQPAELEDSGVYFCASSTQDIPAGELFFGEGSRLTVL.

V usage is TRBV28 and J usage is TRBJ1-1; perhaps TRBD1 as D (5 bases). This CDR3 is 13 amino acids long. Trimming cost V 7 bases and J 4 bases, with 13 bases left between them. Germline V CDR1 and CDR2: MDHEN, SYDVKM. In DNA form, the CDR3 reads TGTGCCAGCAAGGTCGGACACGCCACTGAAGCTTTCTTT. This gives the protein CASKVGHATEAFF.

The V gene is TRBV11-3, the J gene TRBJ2-2; 9 positions agree with TRBD1. Germline CDR1 reads SGHNT; CDR2 reads YENEEA. The CDR3 is made up of 14 amino acids. V shed 3 bases, J shed 7 bases, and the junction held 3 bases outside the gene matches. The CDR3 reads CASSLGQGIGELFF. DNA for the CDR3: TGTGCCAGCAGCTTGGGACAGGGAATCGGGGAGCTGTTTTTT.

The genes are TRBV14 and TRBJ2-5; 10 nucleotides align to TRBD2. This CDR3 region has 18 residues. Germline CDR1 and CDR2: SGHDN and FVKESK. The V segment lost 2 bases and the J segment 0 bases; nucleotides outside the gene matches: 9. The CDR3 loop is CASSQLVWTSGHQETQYF. The CDR3 region has the DNA TGTGCCAGCAGCCAATTGGTTTGGACTAGCGGTCACCAAGAGACCCAGTACTTC.

The chain joins TRBV4-3 to TRBJ1-1; D gene unclear. CDR1 LGHNA and CDR2 YSLEER come from the germline V gene. The CDR3 totals 14 residues. The V end lost 5 bases, the J end lost 2 bases, and 12 bases lay between the germline ends. The CDR3 nucleotides are TGCGCCAGCAGCGTTCGGGAGCTCAACACTGAAGCTTTCTTT. Amino acid sequence: CASSVRELNTEAFF.

The V gene is TRBV28, the J gene TRBJ2-7; 8 nucleotides match TRBD1. J lost 1 base, V lost 8 bases, and 4 bases had no gene match. Germline-derived CDR1 and CDR2 are MDHEN and SYDVKM. CDR3 length: 13 residues. The CDR3 spells CASLTGASYEQYF. The CDR3 DNA is TGTGCCAGCCTGACAGGGGCATCCTACGAGCAGTACTTC. Looking up the rest from reference TRBV28 and TRBJ2-7 gives the full variable domain: DVKVTQSSRYLVKRTGEKVFLECVQDMDHENMFWYRQDPGLGLRLIYFSYDVKMKEKGDIPEGYSVSREKKERFSLILESASTNQTSMYLCASLTGASYEQYFGPGTRLTVT.

The genes are TRBV11-3 and TRBJ2-3; the D gene is possibly TRBD1 (5 bases). Germline V lookup: CDR1 SGHNT, CDR2 YENEEA. The CDR3 has 15 residues. Trimming stripped 2 bases from V and 0 bases from J, with 9 bases between. CDR3 loop: CASSLKGASTDTQYF. In nucleotides, the CDR3 is TGTGCCAGCAGCTTAAAAGGGGCCAGCACAGATACGCAGTATTTT.

The rearrangement uses TRBV11-2 and TRBJ1-2; D is unresolved. Trimming removed 0 bases at V and 7 bases at J, with 9 bases between. The CDR3 is made up of 13 amino acids. The V gene's germline CDR1 is SGHAT and CDR2 FQNNGV. Here the CDR3 DNA reads TGTGCCAGCAGCTTAGAGCCCCGGGTTGGCTACACCTTC. Translated: CASSLEPRVGYTF.

This rearrangement joins TRBV19 to TRBJ2-6, with 9 bases lining up with TRBD1. Germline V gene sequence: CDR1 LNHDA, CDR2 SQIVND (reference sequence). Unmatched junction bases numbered 16, after V lost 8 bases and J lost 5 bases. The CDR3 consists of 18 residues. The DNA for the CDR3 is TGTGCCAGTTGTAACTACACCGGGACAGGGTGGAGGGCCAACGTCCTGACTTTC. It is translated as CASCNYTGTGWRANVLTF.

The gene calls are TRBV5-4 and TRBJ2-7, with 7 bases identical to TRBD2. The trim removed 0 bases at V and 2 bases at J, leaving 5 bases unmatched. There are 15 residues in the CDR3. CDR1 is SGHNT, CDR2 YYREEE, per germline (reference sequence). Here the CDR3 reads CASSLGVGGPYEQYF. In DNA form, the CDR3 reads TGTGCCAGCAGCTTGGGGGTGGGAGGGCCCTACGAGCAGTACTTC. The full variable domain, in which reference TRBV5-4 and TRBJ2-7 provide the parts outside the CDR3, is ETGVTQSPTHLIKTRGQQVTLRCSSQSGHNTVSWYQQALGQGPQFIFQYYREEENGRGNFPPRFSGLQFPNYSSELNVNALELDDSALYLCASSLGVGGPYEQYFGPGTRLTVT.

The rearrangement links TRBV4-2 to TRBJ2-1; 8 bases are shared with TRBD2. The CDR3 is made up of 14 amino acids. Germline lookup yields CDR1 LGHNA and CDR2 YNFKEQ. Unmatched junction bases numbered 7, after V lost 0 bases and J lost 12 bases. CDR3 coding DNA: TGTGCCAGCAGCCAAGATAAGACGGGAGGGCCGCAGTTCTTC. Translated, it gives CASSQDKTGGPQFF.

V is TRBV19 and J is TRBJ2-5; 14 nucleotides line up with TRBD2. The junction had 8 bases not matched to a gene; V was cut back by 6 bases and J by 2 bases. The CDR3 contains 17 residues. Germline V gene lookup returns CDR1 LNHDA and CDR2 SQIVND (reference sequence). CDR3 region: CASRRLAGGPGQETQYF. DNA for the CDR3: TGTGCCAGTAGAAGACTAGCGGGAGGGCCGGGGCAAGAGACCCAGTACTTC.

The chain is built from TRBV6-1 and TRBJ2-1; no reliable D call. CDR1 and CDR2 (germline): MNHNS, SASEGT. V dropped 11 bases and J dropped 4 bases, with 12 bases sitting between them. This CDR3 is 12 amino acids long. As DNA, the CDR3 is TGTGCCGCCGTTAGCCGGTACAATGAGCAGTTCTTC. It yields the protein CAAVSRYNEQFF.

The rearrangement joins TRBV4-2 to TRBJ2-7; 12 nucleotides align to TRBD2. CDR3 length: 19 amino acids. Germline V CDR1 and CDR2: LGHNA, YNFKEQ. J gave up 2 bases and V 1 base, and 12 bases lay outside the gene matches. CDR3 nucleotide sequence: TGTGCCAGCAGCCAAGGGGAAAGACTAGCGGGAGACAACCCCTACGAGCAGTACTTC. This translates into CASSQGERLAGDNPYEQYF.

The chain employs TRBV25-1 and TRBJ1-5, with TRBD1 matching over 9 bases. With 6 bases clipped from V and 4 bases from J, the junction kept 4 bases outside the gene matches. The CDR3 has 14 residues. Germline CDR1 MGHDK, CDR2 SYGVNS. CDR3 nucleotides: TGTGCCAGCAGCGGACAGGGGTCGAATCAGCCCCAGCATTTT. This encodes CASSGQGSNQPQHF.

V and J are TRBV11-2 and TRBJ1-2, with a tentative D call TRBD1 (6 bases). CDR1 is SGHAT, CDR2 FQNNGV, per germline. This CDR3 contains 15 residues. The germline V and J ends were trimmed by 6 bases and 5 bases, with 19 bases remaining between them. Written as DNA, the CDR3 is TGTGCCAGCAGACAAGATTGGACCAGGGGTTATGGCTACACCTTC. As protein: CASRQDWTRGYGYTF. Full variable domain (missing parts from reference TRBV11-2 and TRBJ1-2): EAGVAQSPRYKIIEKRQSVAFWCNPISGHATLYWYQQILGQGPKLLIQFQNNGVVDDSQLPKDRFSAERLKGVDSTLKIQPAKLEDSAVYLCASRQDWTRGYGYTFGSGTRLTVV.

The chain recombines TRBV25-1 with TRBJ2-4, with 11 bases matching TRBD2. The CDR3 has 18 residues. The J segment lost 3 bases and the V segment lost 5 bases, leaving 12 bases of the junction unmatched. Germline V gives CDR1 MGHDK, CDR2 SYGVNS. The CDR3 DNA reads as TGTGCCAGCAGTCCCCTCTTACTACTAGCGGGAGACAAAAACATTCAGTACTTC. The encoded protein is CASSPLLLLAGDKNIQYF.

V gene TRBV2 combines with J gene TRBJ2-7, with 11 bases lining up with TRBD2. This CDR3 has 16 amino acids. V shed 2 bases and J 5 bases; nucleotides not matched to a gene: 8. Germline-derived CDR1 and CDR2 are SNHLY and FYNNEI. For the CDR3, the DNA is TGTGCCAGCAGTGAAATCGTACTAGCGGGAGTTCACGAGCAGTACTTC. Translated, it gives CASSEIVLAGVHEQYF.

The chain combines TRBV7-2 with TRBJ2-2; TRBD2 agrees at 8 bases. Germline lookup yields CDR1 SGHTA and CDR2 FQGNSA. V trimming: 1 base; J trimming: 5 bases; junction bases outside the gene matches: 3. There are 15 residues in the CDR3. The CDR3 DNA is TGTGCCAGCAGCTTAGAGGGACTAGTGACCGGGGAGCTGTTTTTT. Protein sequence: CASSLEGLVTGELFF.

This sequence joins TRBV19 and TRBJ2-2, with D perhaps TRBD2 (6 bases). With 7 bases removed from V and 2 bases from J, the gap between germline ends came to 17 bases. Per germline, CDR1 LNHDA and CDR2 SQIVND (reference sequence). This CDR3 comprises 16 residues. CDR3 sequence reads: CASTPFGGTNTGELFF. DNA for the CDR3: TGTGCCAGTACTCCTTTTGGGGGGACCAACACCGGGGAGCTGTTTTTT.